This T cell receptor (beta chain) stems from a study of blood T cells in healthy people across ages. CDR3 size: 15 residues. CDR1 is MNHGY, CDR2 SAAAGT, per germline. Trimming removed 0 bases at V and 2 bases at J, with 10 bases between. This clonotype was counted between two and nine times. A second PCR, run for about 7 to 11 cycles, used a sample-barcoded 5' primer plus a J-beta primer mix. TCRdb re-derived calls from the 5' RACE reads in MiXCR, one entry per CDR3 protein. The data contain 700,000 to 850,000 distinct CDR3 sequences, about 34% of them singletons. Sequencing input: blood. V is TRBV6-8 and J is TRBJ1-1; no definite D call. The clonotype comes from a man between 18 and 35 years old in good health. This CDR3 reads CASSYSGRLNTEAFF. The CDR3 bases are TGTGCCAGCAGTTACTCGGGCAGGCTAAACACTGAAGCTTTCTTT.